Listed below are T cell receptor beta chains from one sample, sequenced in a study of T cells after yellow fever vaccination. One entry per CDR3 protein, called by TCRdb with MiXCR from the 5' RACE reads. The table records about 230,000 distinct CDR3 sequences, approximately 6.7% of them present only once. The sequenced sample was CD4+ T cells sorted from PBMCs, obtained on the day of the yellow fever booster vaccination. These receptor sequences come from a man aged 30-40 years who received the YFV17D yellow fever vaccine. The CDR3 runs from the conserved cysteine through the conserved F or W. The order of the fields is clone size, V gene, D gene, J gene, CDR3 length, CDR3 DNA, CDR3 protein. D genes are given only for firm matches. Rows give clone size only sometimes, using once, few, many, or a class for an expanded clone.

many	TRBV7-3	TRBD1	TRBJ1-6	15	TGTGCCAGCAGCTTAGACAGGGGCTATAATTCACCCCTCCACTTT	CASSLDRGYNSPLHF
few	TRBV7-2	-	TRBJ2-7	15	TGTGCCAGCAGCTTCGACCAGGGAGGATGGGACGAGCAGTACTTC	CASSFDQGGWDEQYF
-	TRBV30	-	TRBJ2-5	15	TGTGCCTGGAGTGTTACCAGCCAGAACCAAGAGACCCAGTACTTC	CAWSVTSQNQETQYF
many	TRBV7-2	-	TRBJ2-7	13	TGTGCCAGCAGCAGGGGGGGAACGGCCGAGCAGTACTTC	CASSRGGTAEQYF
many	TRBV20-1	-	TRBJ2-7	14	TGCAGTGCTAGAGATTTAGGACAGCGCAACGAGCAGTACTTC	CSARDLGQRNEQYF
-	TRBV6-5	-	TRBJ2-7	14	TGTGCCAGCAGTTACGGCGGGAAGGTAGTCGAGCAGTACTTC	CASSYGGKVVEQYF
-	TRBV29-1	-	TRBJ1-1	13	TGCAGCGTTGACCAGACAAGGGGGACTGAAGCTTTCTTT	CSVDQTRGTEAFF
-	TRBV19	-	TRBJ2-3	14	TGTGCCAGTAGTAACCGGGCCCCGCCAGATACGCAGTATTTT	CASSNRAPPDTQYF
few	TRBV7-9	-	TRBJ2-2	15	TGTGCCAGCAGAAGACCAATGGGCGTGAACGGGGAGCTGTTTTTT	CASRRPMGVNGELFF
many	TRBV20-1	-	TRBJ2-7	12	TGCAGTGCTAGAGATCGGTTGAGCGAGCAGTACTTC	CSARDRLSEQYF
many	TRBV7-6	TRBD2	TRBJ2-5	16	TGTGCCAGCAGGTTGGGTTTGGGACTAACTCAAGAGACCCAGTACTTC	CASRLGLGLTQETQYF
few	TRBV19	-	TRBJ1-1	13	TGTGCCACCCAAGGTTGGAAGAACACTGAAGCTTTCTTT	CATQGWKNTEAFF
-	TRBV11-2	TRBD2	TRBJ2-5	16	TGTGCCAGCAGCCCGCGGCGGGGGGGACTACAAGAGACCCAGTACTTC	CASSPRRGGLQETQYF
few	TRBV7-2	TRBD2	TRBJ2-5	13	TGTGCCTCCCAGCGGGAGTGGGAAGAGACCCAGTACTTC	CASQREWEETQYF
few	TRBV5-6	TRBD2	TRBJ2-7	15	TGTGCCAGCAGCTTATTAGGACTAGCCCTCTACGAGCAGTATTTC	CASSLLGLALYEQYF
many	TRBV5-1	-	TRBJ2-7	14	TGCGCCAGCAGCTCCGCAGGGGCCGCGTACGAGCAGTACTTC	CASSSAGAAYEQYF
-	TRBV6-2/TRBV6-3	TRBD1	TRBJ2-3	12	TGTGCCAGCAGCACGACAGGGATAGCGCAGTATTTT	CASSTTGIAQYF
few	TRBV5-1	-	TRBJ2-3	16	TGCGCCAGCAGATCGGTGATCAGGGGTAGCACAGATACGCAGTATTTT	CASRSVIRGSTDTQYF
few	TRBV29-1	-	TRBJ2-7	15	TGCAGCGTTGCGGCAGGGCCCGGAATATCTTACGAGCAGTACTTC	CSVAAGPGISYEQYF
few	TRBV20-1	TRBD2	TRBJ2-5	16	TGCAGTGCTAGGCTCGTGCGGGAGAGTGAGGCGGAGACCCAGTACTTC	CSARLVRESEAETQYF
-	TRBV20-1	-	TRBJ2-3	13	TGCAGTGCCCCACCGCTGAGCACAGATACGCAGTATTTT	CSAPPLSTDTQYF
few	TRBV29-1	-	TRBJ2-1	17	TGCAGCGTTGCCCCGCAGGGAATGGCTAGACGCTACAATGAGCAGTTCTTC	CSVAPQGMARRYNEQFF
many	TRBV3-1	-	TRBJ1-4	14	TGTGCCAGCAGCTTACGATGGGATCATGAAAAACTGTTTTTT	CASSLRWDHEKLFF
many	TRBV9	-	TRBJ2-1	15	TGTGCCAGCAGCGTAGGGCTAGCGCCCTACAATGAGCAGTTCTTC	CASSVGLAPYNEQFF
many	TRBV7-9	TRBD1	TRBJ2-3	14	TGTGCCAGCAGCTTGGGACAGGCCACAGATACGCAGTATTTT	CASSLGQATDTQYF
few	TRBV20-1	-	TRBJ2-1	15	TGCAGTGCTAGGGAACAGGGAATTTCCTACAATGAGCAGTTCTTC	CSAREQGISYNEQFF
few	TRBV12-3/TRBV12-4	-	TRBJ2-7	13	TGTGCCAGCAGTTTTCCCTCCCATAACGAGCAGTACTTC	CASSFPSHNEQYF
many	TRBV20-1	TRBD2	TRBJ2-7	16	TGCAGTGCTAGAGATAAATGGGGCTTAGCGGGACGGGAGCAGTACTTC	CSARDKWGLAGREQYF
few	TRBV4-3	TRBD1	TRBJ2-6	18	TGCGCCAGCAGCCGACGCCCTACAGGGGACGCTGGGGCCAACGTCCTGACTTTC	CASSRRPTGDAGANVLTF
-	TRBV7-9	-	TRBJ2-7	11	TGTGCCAGCAGCTCAATCGACGAGCAGTACTTC	CASSSIDEQYF
many	TRBV12-3/TRBV12-4	-	TRBJ2-2	13	TGTGCCAGCAGTCCAGGGTACACCGGGGAGCTGTTTTTT	CASSPGYTGELFF
-	TRBV5-1	-	TRBJ2-1	14	TGCGCCAGCAGCTTGACTGTCTCCTACAATGAGCAGTTCTTC	CASSLTVSYNEQFF
many	TRBV5-4	-	TRBJ1-1	13	TGTGCCAGCAGCTTGGACAGGAACACTGAAGCTTTCTTT	CASSLDRNTEAFF
-	TRBV20-1	TRBD1	TRBJ1-6	13	TGCAGTGCTAGAACCACAGGGGATTCACCCCTCCACTTT	CSARTTGDSPLHF
few	TRBV5-4	-	TRBJ1-1	14	TGTGCCAGCAGCTCCAACACGGTGAACACTGAAGCTTTCTTT	CASSSNTVNTEAFF
-	TRBV10-3	-	TRBJ1-3	14	TGTGCCATCAGTGGATGGGTCTCCGAAAACACCATATATTTT	CAISGWVSENTIYF
many	TRBV11-2	-	TRBJ2-3	15	TGTGCCAGCAGCTTAGTTCCCGGGAGATACGATACGCAGTATTTT	CASSLVPGRYDTQYF
-	TRBV12-3/TRBV12-4	-	TRBJ1-2	15	TGTGCCAGCAGTTTAGGGCGGCCCTCTAACTATGGCTACACCTTC	CASSLGRPSNYGYTF